Reported below is one T cell receptor (beta chain). The antigen remains undetermined. These data come from a study of graft-versus-host responses after intestinal transplantation. In the study overall: Recipients underwent multivisceral, liver-intestinal, or isolated intestinal transplants. Points from the study as a whole: Recipient marrow showed GvH clones, some seen first in ileum or blood. Early after transplant, HvG clones declined as circulating GvH clones peaked.

The CDR3 totals 12 residues. Germline V gene lookup returns CDR1 SNHLY and CDR2 FYNNEI. Between the trimmed V and J ends, which lost 6 bases and 5 bases, there was a span of 10 bases. The protocol was immunoSEQ multiplex PCR, while the TCRdb copy is restricted to in-frame clones and leaves out a portion. The sample holds 130,000 or so clones; over 90% are singletons and the top ten take 0.19%. The specimen comprised unstimulated CD4+ T cells sorted from spleen or lymph node cells, sampled before intestinal transplant. This rearrangement joins TRBV2 to TRBJ1-1; D perhaps matches TRBD1 (5 bases). The receptor was derived from a human donor who received an intestinal transplant. The CDR3 here is CASSGGGTEAFF. The CDR3 DNA sequence: TGTGCCAGCAGCGGGGGGGGAACTGAAGCTTTCTTT.